Below are 9 T cell receptor beta chains sequenced from a single sample in a study of PD-L1 blockade in urothelial cancer. Using immunoSEQ multiplex PCR, the repertoire was profiled, and TCRdb retains in-frame clones only, with some absent. The sample lists 90,000 to 120,000 clones, around 93% occurring once. Sequencing used PBMCs, obtained around atezolizumab (anti-PD-L1) treatment. The source of these receptors is an elderly woman with urothelial cancer.

This clone has just one count. V and J are TRBV30 and TRBJ1-4, with D maybe TRBD1 (5 bases). The germline V gene encodes CDR1 GTSNPN and CDR2 SVGIG (reference sequence). V lost 1 base and J lost 2, with 8 bases in between. The CDR3 sequence is 14 residues long. The CDR3 sequence: CAWSGGSTNEKLFF. The CDR3 DNA sequence: TGTGCCTGGAGTGGGGGCAGCACTAATGAAAAACTGTTTTTT.

In this sample, this clone turned up once. The chain combines TRBV7-6 with TRBJ1-5, with TRBD1 matching 10 bases. V trimming: 5 bases; J trimming: 6 bases; junction bases outside the gene matches: 7. Germline CDR1 is SGHVS and CDR2 is FNYEAQ. The CDR3 contains 15 residues. The CDR3 loop reads CASSRGTGVAQPQHF. CDR3 nucleotides: TGTGCCAGCAGCCGAGGGACAGGGGTTGCTCAGCCCCAGCATTTT. Variable domain in full (rest from reference TRBV7-6 and TRBJ1-5): GAGVSQSPRYKVTKRGQDVALRCDPISGHVSLYWYRQALGQGPEFLTYFNYEAQQDKSGLPNDRFSAERPEGSISTLTIQRTEQRDSAMYRCASSRGTGVAQPQHFGDGTRLSIL.

The rearrangement joins TRBV9 to TRBJ2-1; TRBD1 is a possible D gene (6 bases). CDR1 and CDR2 from the germline V gene are SGDLS and YYNGEE. There are 15 residues in the CDR3. Trimming pared 4 bases from V and 6 bases from J, leaving 17 bases between. As DNA, the CDR3 is TGTGCCAGCAGCTCACAGGGAATGGGTGTCAATGAGCAGTTCTTC. This sequence encodes CASSSQGMGVNEQFF.

The chain employs TRBV5-1 and TRBJ1-1; 7 bases are shared with TRBD1. The trim removed 3 bases at V and 7 bases at J, leaving 6 bases unmatched. The CDR3 sequence is 13 residues long. Germline values: CDR1 SGHRS, CDR2 YFSETQ. The CDR3 sequence is CASSWTGTFEAFF. The DNA for the CDR3 is TGCGCCAGCAGCTGGACAGGAACTTTTGAAGCTTTCTTT.

The chain joins TRBV6-5 to TRBJ2-1; the D gene is possibly TRBD2 (6 bases). The V end lost 0 bases, the J end lost 6 bases, and 15 bases lay between the germline ends. There are 16 residues in the CDR3. Germline V gene sequence: CDR1 MNHEY, CDR2 SVGAGI. CDR3 DNA: TGTGCCAGCAGTTACTCACCCAGCGGGCGACTCAATGAGCAGTTCTTC. Protein product: CASSYSPSGRLNEQFF.

This clone was detected only once. The chain carries TRBV7-2 and TRBJ2-7; TRBD1 matches at 11 bases. Germline V gene sequence: CDR1 SGHTA, CDR2 FQGNSA. CDR3 length: 13 residues. Trimming cost V 8 bases and J 5 bases; bases outside gene matches: 5. CDR3 DNA sequence: TGTGCCAGCGGTAGGACAGGGGGCCACGAGCAGTACTTC. Amino acids: CASGRTGGHEQYF.

The CDR3 protein is CASSQELSYEQYF. CDR3 nucleotides: TGCGCCAGCAGCCAAGAACTCTCCTACGAGCAGTACTTC. The chain employs TRBV4-1 and TRBJ2-7; D is unclear. V lost 0 bases, J lost 0 bases, and 3 bases lay in between. Germline CDR1 and CDR2: MGHRA and YSYEKL. There are 13 residues in the CDR3.

The chain is built from TRBV6-5 and TRBJ1-5, with D possibly being TRBD1 (6 bases). The CDR3 loop spans 15 amino acids. CDR1 MNHEY and CDR2 SVGAGI come from the germline V gene. V dropped 6 bases and J dropped 0 bases, with 12 bases sitting between them. Here the CDR3 DNA reads TGTGCCAGCAGAATGGACAGTAATAGCAATCAGCCCCAGCATTTT. Translated: CASRMDSNSNQPQHF.

The sample holds a few counts of this clone. Here the CDR3 reads CSAIPGTEAFF. For the CDR3, the DNA is TGCAGTGCTATCCCCGGTACTGAAGCTTTCTTT. The J gene is TRBJ1-1, the V gene TRBV20-1, with D unclear. This CDR3 comprises 11 residues. The germline V gene encodes CDR1 DFQATT and CDR2 SNEGSKA (reference sequence). The V and J ends lost 4 bases and 5 bases respectively, with 8 bases between them.